This TCR beta chain appears in the sequencing data of a study of blood T cell repertoires in COVID-19. Clones were read by immunoSEQ multiplex PCR, and TCRdb kept only the in-frame ones, dropping some. Of about 260,000 clones listed, approximately 85% were seen once; the top ten hold about 0.7%. The V end lost 2 bases, the J end lost 2 bases, and 10 bases lay between the germline ends. The CDR3 extends over 14 amino acids. The clonotype was recovered from a human donor in a cohort sampled during active COVID-19. Sequenced input: peripheral blood. The chain links TRBV23-1 to TRBJ2-7; D may be TRBD1 (6 bases). TRBV23-1 is an ORF, and what it does is uncertain. CDR3 DNA sequence: TGCGCCAGCAGTCAAACAGACAGGCCCTACGAGCAGTACTTC. This codes for CASSQTDRPYEQYF.